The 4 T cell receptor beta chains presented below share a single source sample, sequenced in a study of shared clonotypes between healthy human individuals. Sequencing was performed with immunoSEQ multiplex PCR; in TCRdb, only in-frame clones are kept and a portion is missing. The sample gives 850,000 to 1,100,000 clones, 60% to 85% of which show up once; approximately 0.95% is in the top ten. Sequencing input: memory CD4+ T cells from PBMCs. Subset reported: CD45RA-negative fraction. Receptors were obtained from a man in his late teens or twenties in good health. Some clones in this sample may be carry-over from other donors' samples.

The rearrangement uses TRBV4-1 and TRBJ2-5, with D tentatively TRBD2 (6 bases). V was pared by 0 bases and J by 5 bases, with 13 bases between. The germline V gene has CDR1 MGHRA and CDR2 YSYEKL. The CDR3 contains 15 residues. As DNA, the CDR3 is TGCGCCAGCAGCCAAGATGGCGGGGAGGCGGAGACCCAGTACTTC. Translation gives CASSQDGGEAETQYF.

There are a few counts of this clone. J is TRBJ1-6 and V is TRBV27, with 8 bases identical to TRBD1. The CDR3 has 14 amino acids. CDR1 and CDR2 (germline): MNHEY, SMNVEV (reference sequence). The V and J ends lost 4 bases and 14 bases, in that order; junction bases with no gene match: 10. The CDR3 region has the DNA TGTGCCAGCAGTTCGTCAGGGGGCGGAAAGACCCTCCACTTT. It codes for CASSSSGGGKTLHF.

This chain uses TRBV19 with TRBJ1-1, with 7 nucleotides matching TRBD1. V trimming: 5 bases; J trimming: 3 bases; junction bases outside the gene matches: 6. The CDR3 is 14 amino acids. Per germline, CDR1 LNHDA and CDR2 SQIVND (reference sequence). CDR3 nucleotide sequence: TGTGCCAGTAGTGGCAGAGACAGGGACACTGAAGCTTTCTTT. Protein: CASSGRDRDTEAFF.

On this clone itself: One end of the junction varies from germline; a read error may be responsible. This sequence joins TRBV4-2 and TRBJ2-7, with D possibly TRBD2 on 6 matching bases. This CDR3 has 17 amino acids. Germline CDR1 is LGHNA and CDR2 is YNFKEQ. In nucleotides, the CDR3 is TGTGCCAGCAGCAAAGAGACTCAACGGGAGATTTCCTACGAGCAGTACTTC. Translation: CASSKETQREISYEQYF.